This T cell receptor (beta chain) derives from a study of cytomegalovirus exposure and HLA in healthy donors. Study-wide background: Among some 400 genotyped donors, 65% to 90% fell in the Caucasian-associated ancestry cluster.

On this clone itself: Its antigen is undetermined.

PCR involved 60 Vbeta and 13 Jbeta primers. Clones were read by immunoSEQ multiplex PCR, and TCRdb kept only the in-frame ones, dropping some. The sample includes some 180,000 clones, 65% to 80% seen only once; the top ten take roughly 2.5%. V was trimmed by 1 base and J by 1 base, leaving 10 bases between them. This CDR3 has 15 amino acids. The germline CDR1 and CDR2 sequences are SGHTA and FQGNSA. Broader study findings: Later analysis identified a missense DCLRE1C variant that was linked to TCR beta V- and J-gene trimming.

The specimen was PBMCs. This receptor was taken from a woman aged 30 to 39 in good health and CMV-seropositive. V gene TRBV7-2 combines with J gene TRBJ2-5; D is perhaps TRBD2 (6 bases). The CDR3 region has the DNA TGTGCCAGCAGCTTAGGGGCCGGGAGCCAAGAGACCCAGTACTTC. This codes for CASSLGAGSQETQYF.